Presented here are 26 T cell receptor beta chains from one specimen sequenced in a study of CD8 T cells in ankylosing spondylitis. Overall study findings and caveats: For ankylosing spondylitis blood, a TCR beta motif of about eight highly homologous variants appeared characteristic.

TCRdb fed the 5' RACE reads into MiXCR, producing one record per CDR3 protein. This sample has more than 300,000 distinct CDR3 sequences, with approximately 8.2% found just once. Antigens of these TCRs are unknown. Specimen: blood, either unsorted or a sorted T cell fraction (not recorded which). The receptors were gathered from a male donor with ankylosing spondylitis.

The rearrangement joins TRBV7-8 to TRBJ2-2; D is tentatively TRBD1 or TRBD2 (5 bases each). Germline CDR1 SGHVS, CDR2 FQNEAQ. Trimming shortened V by 3 bases and J by 0 bases, and 14 bases separated the two germline ends. There are 17 residues in the CDR3. CDR3 sequence reads: CASSFGLARANTGELFF. The CDR3 nucleotides are TGTGCCAGCAGCTTTGGACTCGCCAGGGCGAACACCGGGGAGCTGTTTTTT.

The chain couples TRBV27 to TRBJ2-5; D perhaps matches TRBD1 (5 bases). Trimming cost V 2 bases and J 5 bases, with 15 bases left between them. This CDR3 is built from 15 residues. Germline CDR1 is MNHEY and CDR2 is SMNVEV (reference sequence). The chain's CDR3 is CASSLLRQGGETQYF. The CDR3 region has the DNA TGTGCCAGCAGTTTACTTCGCCAGGGTGGGGAGACCCAGTACTTC.

This clonotype was picked up a small number of times. The chain has TRBV5-1 and TRBJ2-7; D is perhaps TRBD1 or TRBD2 (5 bases each). CDR3 size: 14 residues. V lost 5 bases to trimming and J lost 6 bases, with 18 bases between them. Germline CDR1 and CDR2: SGHRS and YFSETQ. The CDR3 here is CASSVTGGSREQYF. CDR3 DNA sequence: TGCGCCAGCAGTGTCACTGGGGGTTCGCGCGAGCAGTACTTC.

This clonotype was observed a few times. The genes are TRBV29-1 and TRBJ2-7; D is perhaps TRBD1 or TRBD2 (6 bases each). CDR1 and CDR2 (germline): SQVTM, ANQGSEA. This CDR3 is built from 12 residues. V lost 3 bases to trimming and J lost 5 bases, with 11 bases between them. CDR3 DNA: TGCAGCGTTGATGGGGGGCCGGACGAGCAGTACTTC. It encodes CSVDGGPDEQYF.

Ten or more counts support this clonotype. The chain uses TRBV21-1 and TRBJ2-1; TRBD1, the table's D call, lacks a check against the DNA. TRBV21-1 is a known pseudogene. The CDR3 runs to 12 residues. The DNA for the CDR3 is TGTGCCAGCGGGGCAGGCTGGGAAGAGCAGTTCTTC. It yields the protein CASGAGWEEQFF.

The chain carries TRBV20-1 and TRBJ2-7; 9 bases line up with TRBD2. This CDR3 region has 13 residues. The junction had 6 bases not matched to a gene; V was cut back by 5 bases and J by 4 bases. Germline lookup yields CDR1 DFQATT and CDR2 SNEGSKA (reference sequence). CDR3 protein: CSAWGGRVYEQYF. The CDR3 coding sequence is TGCAGTGCTTGGGGCGGGAGGGTTTACGAGCAGTACTTC.

This clonotype is a singleton in its sample. This chain joins TRBV6-1 and TRBJ1-6, with TRBD1 identical over 7 bases. The CDR3 spans 16 residues. Germline CDR1 is MNHNS and CDR2 is SASEGT. Germline trimming cut 6 bases from V and 2 bases from J; bases unmatched to any gene: 7. CDR3 sequence: CASRTQGITYNSPLHF. The CDR3 DNA sequence: TGTGCCAGCAGAACACAGGGGATCACCTATAATTCACCCCTCCACTTT.

This clonotype was counted only a few times. This chain uses TRBV28 with TRBJ2-1, with 11 bases fitting TRBD2. Germline V gene sequence: CDR1 MDHEN, CDR2 SYDVKM. Unmatched junction bases numbered 7, after V lost 5 bases and J lost 4 bases. This CDR3 is 16 amino acids long. In DNA form, the CDR3 reads TGTGCCAGCAGTATTCCGACTAGCGGGGATTACAATGAGCAGTTCTTC. Residues: CASSIPTSGDYNEQFF.

This clonotype was recorded a few times. This chain connects TRBV20-1 to TRBJ1-4; D gene unclear. This CDR3 comprises 15 residues. The ends were cut back, 3 bases at V and 8 bases at J, with 19 bases in the middle. Per the germline V gene, CDR1 is DFQATT and CDR2 is SNEGSKA (reference sequence). The CDR3 sequence: CSASSPFRSKEKLFF. CDR3 bases: TGCAGTGCTAGCTCACCCTTCCGATCCAAAGAAAAACTGTTTTTT.

This clonotype was picked up a small number of times. This chain joins TRBV3-1 and TRBJ2-7; D gene ambiguous. This CDR3 is 15 amino acids long. Between the trimmed V and J ends, which lost 4 bases and 0 bases, there was a span of 13 bases. Germline CDR1 is LGHDT and CDR2 is YNNKEL (reference sequence). CDR3 region: CASSPPVWPSYEQYF. The DNA of the CDR3 is TGTGCCAGCAGCCCCCCCGTGTGGCCCTCCTACGAGCAGTACTTC.

In its sample, this clonotype was seen a few times. Written as DNA, the CDR3 is TGCAGCGTTGCCCCAGGGCGTAAGTACGAGCAGTACTTC. It codes for CSVAPGRKYEQYF. The chain employs TRBV29-1 and TRBJ2-7; tentative D call: TRBD1 (5 bases). V lost 4 bases, J lost 4 bases, and 14 bases lay in between. This CDR3 spans 13 amino acids. The germline gives CDR1 SQVTM, CDR2 ANQGSEA.

This clonotype was observed at least ten times. The V call is TRBV29-1, the J call TRBJ2-1, with 10 bases matching TRBD1. The CDR3 consists of 14 residues. The V segment lost 4 bases and the J segment 1 base; nucleotides outside the gene matches: 1. Germline V gene lookup returns CDR1 SQVTM and CDR2 ANQGSEA. The CDR3 is CSVAGQGSYNEQFF. CDR3 sequence (DNA): TGCAGCGTTGCGGGACAGGGGTCCTACAATGAGCAGTTCTTC.

This clonotype came up a few times. This rearrangement joins TRBV2 to TRBJ2-6, with 7 bases lining up with TRBD2. The CDR3 is made up of 18 amino acids. V was clipped by 3 bases and J by 0 bases; unmatched bases: 8. The germline V gene has CDR1 SNHLY and CDR2 FYNNEI. The CDR3 region is CASSDAVAGASGANVLTF. DNA of the CDR3: TGTGCCAGCAGTGATGCGGTAGCGGGTGCCTCTGGGGCCAACGTCCTGACTTTC.

This clonotype was found many times. The rearrangement links TRBV20-1 to TRBJ2-7; weak D call: TRBD1 (5 bases). The CDR3 runs to 16 residues. The V gene's germline CDR1 is DFQATT and CDR2 SNEGSKA (reference sequence). Trimming took 3 bases from V and 2 from J, leaving 20 bases between them. The CDR3 region has the DNA TGCAGTGCTAGGCCAGCAGGGCCCGGACGAGCCTACGAGCAGTACTTC. This gives the protein CSARPAGPGRAYEQYF.

The V call is TRBV7-3, the J call TRBJ2-1, with 9 bases identical to TRBD2. The J segment lost 7 bases and the V segment lost 6 bases, leaving 7 bases of the junction unmatched. The CDR3 sequence is 14 residues long. Germline V gene lookup returns CDR1 SGHTA and CDR2 FQGTGA. The CDR3 sequence: CASSRLAGRNEQFF. Written as DNA, the CDR3 is TGTGCCAGCAGTCGGCTAGCGGGACGGAATGAGCAGTTCTTC.

Points on this clonotype: It is unclear where the CDR3 begins or ends on the DNA, so no DNA is shown, and the CDR3 is as TCRdb lists it. This chain connects TRBV2 to TRBJ2-7; the D call of TRBD1 is as the table states it, not checked on the DNA. CDR1 is SNHLY, CDR2 FYNNEI, per germline. The CDR3 spans 16 residues, counting both ends. The CDR3 here is CASILGQGDLLGEQYF.

In its sample, this clonotype was seen a few times. The chain couples TRBV20-1 to TRBJ2-3; a weak D match, TRBD1 (6 bases). V was trimmed by 5 bases and J by 4 bases, leaving 19 bases between them. This CDR3 is built from 15 residues. Germline-derived CDR1 and CDR2 are DFQATT and SNEGSKA (reference sequence). In DNA form, the CDR3 reads TGCAGTGCTGGGCCGGGACAAGCGGTCGCAGATACGCAGTATTTT. Amino acids: CSAGPGQAVADTQYF.

The chain carries TRBV28 and TRBJ1-1; no definite D call. Germline V CDR1 and CDR2: MDHEN, SYDVKM. The V end lost 2 bases, the J end lost 0 bases, and 10 bases lay between the germline ends. The CDR3 contains 15 residues. DNA of the CDR3: TGTGCCAGCAGTTTACGCCCGATCATGAACACTGAAGCTTTCTTT. It yields the protein CASSLRPIMNTEAFF.

This clonotype has a handful of counts. This chain connects TRBV3-1 to TRBJ2-7; TRBD2 is a possible D gene (5 bases). The CDR3 is 15 amino acids. CDR1 is LGHDT and CDR2 is YNNKEL in the germline V gene (reference sequence). Trimming stripped 0 bases from V and 0 bases from J, with 9 bases between. CDR3 residues: CASSQDRDNSYEQYF. The CDR3 bases are TGTGCCAGCAGCCAAGACCGGGATAACTCCTACGAGCAGTACTTC.

The chain carries TRBV28 and TRBJ2-6; D perhaps matches TRBD1 (6 bases). V was pared by 6 bases and J by 2 bases, with 14 bases between. The CDR3 is 16 amino acids. Germline V gene sequence: CDR1 MDHEN, CDR2 SYDVKM. CDR3 region: CASSYTGSPGANVLTF. Here the CDR3 DNA reads TGTGCCAGCAGCTATACAGGGTCGCCTGGGGCCAACGTCCTGACTTTC.

The chain recombines TRBV6-2 or TRBV6-3 with TRBJ2-2; 9 positions agree with TRBD1. The CDR3 sequence is 17 residues long. V lost 7 bases, J lost 0 bases, and 9 bases stayed unmatched. Per the germline V gene, CDR1 is MNHEY and CDR2 is SVGEGT. CDR3 residues: CASKSGQGGANTGELFF. For the CDR3, the DNA is TGTGCCAGCAAATCGGGACAGGGAGGAGCGAACACCGGGGAGCTGTTTTTT.

This clonotype was observed a handful of times. The V and J genes are TRBV7-2 and TRBJ1-2; no clear D gene. Germline CDR1 SGHTA, CDR2 FQGNSA. The CDR3 is 14 amino acids. V was trimmed by 5 bases and J by 4 bases, leaving 14 bases between them. The chain's CDR3 is CASSIRQRFYGYTF. The CDR3 bases are TGTGCCAGCAGCATTCGACAACGTTTCTATGGCTACACCTTC.

This clonotype was detected only a few times. The genes are TRBV5-1 and TRBJ2-3, with D unclear. Deletions cut 4 bases from V and 6 bases from J, with 12 bases between. CDR1 SGHRS and CDR2 YFSETQ come from the germline V gene. The length of the CDR3 is 13 residues. The CDR3 DNA sequence: TGCGCCAGCAGCCCGGTAGGGCTGGATACGCAGTATTTT. This sequence encodes CASSPVGLDTQYF.

This clonotype was counted only a few times. The rearrangement links TRBV6-1 to TRBJ2-1; 7 bases match TRBD2. Germline assignment: CDR1 MNHNS and CDR2 SASEGT. The CDR3 is made up of 13 amino acids. With V trimmed by 7 bases and J by 6 bases, 6 bases remained unmatched. CDR3 sequence reads: CASKSSGTNEQFF. DNA for the CDR3: TGTGCCAGCAAATCAAGCGGGACCAATGAGCAGTTCTTC.

There are a few counts of this clonotype. The chain combines TRBV20-1 with TRBJ2-2; no clear D. The CDR3 contains 14 residues. V was clipped by 3 bases and J by 2 bases, with 10 bases between them. Germline CDR1 and CDR2: DFQATT and SNEGSKA (reference sequence). CDR3 sequence (DNA): TGCAGTGCTAGCTATAGTTACAACACCGGGGAGCTGTTTTTT. This sequence encodes CSASYSYNTGELFF.

This clonotype has a single count. A far larger clone is off by one base, so a read error is likely. Since the CDR3 does not end with the conserved phenylalanine or tryptophan, this likely comes from a read error. The chain employs TRBV7-3 and TRBJ2-5; D not resolved. This CDR3 region has 13 residues. Per the germline V gene, CDR1 is SGHTA and CDR2 is FQGTGA. V shed 2 bases and J shed 2 bases, with 6 bases lying between them. The DNA of the CDR3 is TGTGCCAGCAGCTTAGGCGGACAAGAGACCCAGTACTCC. It yields the protein CASSLGGQETQYS.